A single sample gave rise to the 15 T cell receptor beta chains below, sequenced in a study of neurological immune-mediated disorders. TCRdb fed the 5' RACE reads into MiXCR, producing one record per CDR3 protein. The sample has tens of thousands of distinct CDR3 sequences; approximately 14% are singletons. The time point denotes: longitudinal time-point 1 (baseline). The sequencing input was PBMCs. All receptors come from a female donor with HTLV-1-associated myelopathy (HAM/TSP).

This sequence joins TRBV14 and TRBJ1-4; D is possibly TRBD1 (6 bases). Germline V gene lookup returns CDR1 SGHDN and CDR2 FVKESK. This CDR3 is 14 amino acids long. Trimming took off 6 bases at V and 6 bases at J, with 14 bases between the two ends. Here the CDR3 DNA reads TGTGCCAGCAGTCAACAGGGACGGGATGAAAAACTGTTTTTT. Protein product: CASSQQGRDEKLFF.

A note on this clonotype: Being one base from a much bigger clone, this may be a read error. The chain is built from TRBV5-1 and TRBJ2-5; 15 nucleotides match TRBD2. The CDR3 has 17 amino acids. The V gene end was trimmed by 3 bases and the J gene end by 1 base; junction bases not matched to a gene: 4. CDR1 is SGHRS, CDR2 YFSETQ, per germline. The CDR3 region has the DNA TGCGCCAGCAGCTACGGACTAGCGGGGGGGACCCAAGAGACCCAGTACTTC. Encoded protein: CASSYGLAGGTQETQYF.

This clonotype has a count of ten or more. As DNA, the CDR3 is TGCAGTGCTAGGCCCGGCAGGGTTAACACCGGGGAGCTGTTTTTT. This encodes CSARPGRVNTGELFF. The J gene is TRBJ2-2, the V gene TRBV20-1; a possible D gene is TRBD1 (5 bases). Germline V CDR1 and CDR2: DFQATT, SNEGSKA (reference sequence). The CDR3 contains 15 residues. V gave up 3 bases and J gave up 2 bases, with 13 bases separating them.

Note on this clonotype: A clone one base away is much larger, so this may be a read error. The chain links TRBV4-1 to TRBJ2-7; D unclear. The germline V gene has CDR1 MGHRA and CDR2 YSYEKL. The CDR3 runs to 16 residues. The CDR3 sequence: CAISQDIIRSSYEQYF. In DNA form, the CDR3 reads TGCGCCATCAGCCAAGATATAATAAGGAGCTCCTACGAGCAGTACTTC.

This clonotype has a count of ten or more. V is TRBV20-1 and J is TRBJ1-5; 9 positions agree with TRBD1. The germline CDR1 and CDR2 sequences are DFQATT and SNEGSKA (reference sequence). The CDR3 is 15 amino acids. The V and J ends lost 5 bases and 4 bases, in that order; junction bases with no gene match: 9. The CDR3 is CSASETGGRNQPQHF. The CDR3 coding sequence is TGCAGTGCTTCCGAGACAGGGGGACGGAATCAGCCCCAGCATTTT.

The chain employs TRBV2 and TRBJ2-7; 8 bases line up with TRBD2. The germline CDR1 and CDR2 sequences are SNHLY and FYNNEI. Trimming cost V 1 base and J 7 bases; bases outside gene matches: 3. The CDR3 sequence is 13 residues long. CDR3 protein: CASSEVGGGEQYF. The CDR3 bases are TGTGCCAGCAGTGAAGTTGGCGGGGGGGAGCAGTACTTC. Full variable domain (missing parts from reference TRBV2 and TRBJ2-7): EPEVTQTPSHQVTQMGQEVILRCVPISNHLYFYWYRQILGQKVEFLVSFYNNEISEKSEIFDDQFSVERPDGSNFTLKIRSTKLEDSAMYFCASSEVGGGEQYFGPGTRLTVT.

This clonotype has ten or more counts. The genes are TRBV5-1 and TRBJ2-2; possibly TRBD2 for D (5 bases). The CDR3 is 14 amino acids. CDR1 SGHRS and CDR2 YFSETQ come from the germline V gene. Trimming pared 0 bases from V and 5 bases from J, leaving 8 bases between. CDR3 protein: CASSLARGTGELFF. The CDR3 nucleotides read TGCGCCAGCAGCTTGGCTAGAGGGACCGGGGAGCTGTTTTTT.

This clonotype was seen many times. The V call is TRBV9, the J call TRBJ2-1, with TRBD2 identical over 8 bases. The ends lost 1 base at V and 10 bases at J; junction bases unmatched: 10. The CDR3 is 15 residues long. Looked up from germline, CDR1 is SGDLS and CDR2 is YYNGEE. Here the CDR3 DNA reads TGTGCCAGCAGCGTAATCGGGGGGGCAAAAGGGGAGCAGTTCTTC. This encodes CASSVIGGAKGEQFF.

This clonotype was picked up many times. The V and J genes are TRBV5-1 and TRBJ1-4; tentative D call: TRBD1 (6 bases). Between the trimmed V and J ends, which lost 4 bases and 7 bases, there was a span of 17 bases. The CDR3 runs 15 residues. The germline V gene has CDR1 SGHRS and CDR2 YFSETQ. CDR3 nucleotide sequence: TGCGCCAGCAGCCCGCCGTCCGGGGGCGGTGAAAAACTGTTTTTT. This sequence encodes CASSPPSGGGEKLFF.

This clonotype has a handful of counts. The CDR3 sequence: CASRRTSLEEQYF. Written as DNA, the CDR3 is TGTGCCAGCAGACGGACCTCTTTGGAAGAGCAGTACTTC. The chain combines TRBV6-2 or TRBV6-3 with TRBJ2-7; D is unresolved. Trimming took off 6 bases at V and 7 bases at J, with 16 bases between the two ends. The CDR3 spans 13 residues. The germline CDR1 and CDR2 sequences are MNHEY and SVGEGT.

V gene TRBV6-1 combines with J gene TRBJ2-3, with TRBD2 as a possible D gene (5 bases). V lost 2 bases and J lost 4, with 16 bases in between. This CDR3 spans 16 amino acids. Germline V gives CDR1 MNHNS, CDR2 SASEGT. In DNA form, the CDR3 reads TGTGCCAGCAGTGAAAGGATCGGCGAGGGAGCAGATACGCAGTATTTT. The encoded protein is CASSERIGEGADTQYF.

This clonotype showed up many times. V gene TRBV10-3 combines with J gene TRBJ2-1, with D perhaps assigned TRBD1 or TRBD2 (5 bases each). Germline CDR1 and CDR2: ENHRY and SYGVKD. V lost 2 bases to trimming and J lost 7 bases, with 9 bases between them. The CDR3 is 13 residues long. In DNA, the CDR3 is TGTGCCATCAGTGAGGAGGGGAAGAATGAGCAGTTCTTC. Translation: CAISEEGKNEQFF.

This clonotype showed up many times. The chain combines TRBV29-1 with TRBJ2-1, with 8 nucleotides matching TRBD2. Germline CDR1 is SQVTM and CDR2 is ANQGSEA. The CDR3 consists of 13 residues. V was clipped by 8 bases and J by 2 bases; unmatched bases: 5. CDR3 amino acids: CSPRRGAYNEQFF. CDR3 DNA sequence: TGCAGCCCGCGGCGGGGGGCCTACAATGAGCAGTTCTTC.

This clonotype was picked up many times. The genes are TRBV29-1 and TRBJ2-1, with D possibly TRBD2 on 6 matching bases. This CDR3 is 12 amino acids long. Germline loops: CDR1 SQVTM, CDR2 ANQGSEA. The V end was cut by 6 bases, the J end by 9 bases, with 15 bases between. CDR3 region: CSVGMRGGEQFF. CDR3 bases: TGCAGCGTCGGAATGCGGGGTGGTGAGCAGTTCTTC.

This clonotype was seen at least ten times. The chain joins TRBV27 to TRBJ2-1, with D uncertain. Per the germline V gene, CDR1 is MNHEY and CDR2 is SMNVEV (reference sequence). There are 15 residues in the CDR3. Trimming removed 6 bases from V and 3 bases from J, with 15 bases in between. For the CDR3, the DNA is TGTGCCAGCAGCCTAAGGCTCGGGTACTACAATGAGCAGTTCTTC. Protein: CASSLRLGYYNEQFF.